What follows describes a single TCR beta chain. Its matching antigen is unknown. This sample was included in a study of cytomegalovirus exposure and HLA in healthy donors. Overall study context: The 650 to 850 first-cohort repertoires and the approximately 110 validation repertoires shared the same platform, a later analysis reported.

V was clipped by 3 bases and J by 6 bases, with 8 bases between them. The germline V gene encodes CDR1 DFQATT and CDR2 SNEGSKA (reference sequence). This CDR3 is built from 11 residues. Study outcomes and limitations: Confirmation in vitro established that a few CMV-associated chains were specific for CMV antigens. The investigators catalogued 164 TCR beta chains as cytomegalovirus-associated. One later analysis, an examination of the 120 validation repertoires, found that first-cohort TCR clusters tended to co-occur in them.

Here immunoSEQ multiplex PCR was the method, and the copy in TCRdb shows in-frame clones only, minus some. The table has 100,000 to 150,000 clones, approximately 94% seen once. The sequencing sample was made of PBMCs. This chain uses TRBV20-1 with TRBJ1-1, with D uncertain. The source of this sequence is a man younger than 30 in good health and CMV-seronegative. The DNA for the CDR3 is TGCAGTGCTAGTTTCGGTCCTGAAGCTTTCTTT. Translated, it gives CSASFGPEAFF.